The 25 T cell receptor beta chains below were found in one sample sequenced in a study of response to subunit inactivated influenza vaccine. TCRdb redid the calling of the RT-PCR reads with MiXCR, one entry per CDR3 protein. The table includes around 250,000 distinct CDR3 sequences, 10% to 15% detected once. Source: non-naive T cells sorted from PBMCs, taken 14 days before vaccination. The receptors originated from a man in his fifties who received an inactivated influenza vaccine.

The CDR3 DNA is TGCGCCAGCAGCCAAGGGGGGGGGGATGAAAAACTGTTTTTT. Translating it yields CASSQGGGDEKLFF. The rearrangement joins TRBV4-1 to TRBJ1-4, with a weak D call TRBD1 (5 bases). V was shortened by 1 base and J by 6 bases, with 9 bases between the two germline ends. Germline CDR1 and CDR2: MGHRA and YSYEKL. The CDR3 is 14 residues long.

This clonotype was observed a single time. The chain joins TRBV28 to TRBJ1-1; D remains unclear. V shed 5 bases and J shed 4 bases, with 14 bases lying between them. The CDR3 runs to 14 residues. Germline V gene lookup returns CDR1 MDHEN and CDR2 SYDVKM. The CDR3 DNA reads as TGTGCCAGCAGTCTCTGGCAGCGGGGCACTGAAGCTTTCTTT. The encoded protein is CASSLWQRGTEAFF.

This clonotype was recorded at least ten times. The chain carries TRBV5-1 and TRBJ2-1; 8 nucleotides line up with TRBD2. V shed 3 bases, J shed 4 bases, and the junction held 6 bases outside the gene matches. Germline CDR1 is SGHRS and CDR2 is YFSETQ. CDR3 length: 15 amino acids. Here the CDR3 reads CASSSGTSRYNEQFF. DNA for the CDR3: TGCGCCAGCAGCTCCGGGACTAGTCGTTACAATGAGCAGTTCTTC.

CDR3 DNA: TGTGCCAGCAGCTTAGGTACGGCAGGAGGCGACGAGCAGTACTTC. Encoded protein: CASSLGTAGGDEQYF. The chain links TRBV7-9 to TRBJ2-7; D may be TRBD2 (5 bases). This CDR3 region has 15 residues. V lost 1 base to trimming and J lost 5 bases, with 15 bases between them. Germline V gene lookup returns CDR1 SEHNR and CDR2 FQNEAQ (reference sequence).

V is TRBV28 and J is TRBJ2-1; 7 bases match TRBD1. The ends lost 5 bases at V and 6 bases at J; junction bases unmatched: 10. In germline, CDR1 is MDHEN, CDR2 SYDVKM. The CDR3 totals 15 residues. The DNA of the CDR3 is TGTGCCAGCAGTCCCCTCGACAGGGCGGGCAATGAGCAGTTCTTC. It codes for CASSPLDRAGNEQFF.

The sample holds a few counts of this clonotype. The DNA of the CDR3 is TGTGCCAGCAGCCAAGATCCCGACCCCGGGGGTGAGCAGTTCTTC. This encodes CASSQDPDPGGEQFF. The rearrangement joins TRBV4-2 to TRBJ2-1; a possible D gene is TRBD2 (6 bases). V shed 0 bases and J shed 9 bases, with 15 bases lying between them. The germline V gene has CDR1 LGHNA and CDR2 YNFKEQ. This CDR3 has 15 amino acids.

This clonotype has just a few counts. The rearrangement uses TRBV7-2 and TRBJ2-5; D gene unclear. Per the germline V gene, CDR1 is SGHTA and CDR2 is FQGNSA. Trimming took 1 base from V and 7 from J, leaving 10 bases between them. There are 13 residues in the CDR3. The CDR3 coding sequence is TGTGCCAGCAGCTTAGGGGCAGTTGGGACCCAGTACTTC. Amino acids: CASSLGAVGTQYF.

This chain links TRBV30 with TRBJ2-1; D gene uncertain. CDR3 length: 12 amino acids. Germline-derived CDR1 and CDR2 are GTSNPN and SVGIG (reference sequence). V dropped 4 bases and J dropped 7 bases, with 11 bases sitting between them. CDR3 DNA: TGTGCCTGGAACCCCTCCCCGAATGAGCAGTTCTTC. Amino acids: CAWNPSPNEQFF.

This clonotype was detected ten times or more. This chain uses TRBV15 with TRBJ1-2; D is unclear. The V and J ends lost 1 base and 1 base respectively, with 10 bases between them. Germline CDR1 is LNHNV and CDR2 is YYDKDF (reference sequence). The CDR3 spans 15 residues. The CDR3 region has the DNA TGTGCCACCAGCAGAGGCCATGTCAGTAACTATGGCTACACCTTC. This encodes CATSRGHVSNYGYTF.

This clonotype was observed many times. The chain combines TRBV21-1 with TRBJ2-7; TRBD2 reflects the table's D call only, with no check against the DNA. TRBV21-1 is a known pseudogene. The CDR3 length is 15 residues. CDR3 in amino acids: CASSKVSGSSYEQYF. The DNA for the CDR3 is TGTGCCAGCAGCAAAGTTAGCGGGAGCTCCTACGAGCAGTACTTC.

This clonotype was seen a single time. The chain recombines TRBV20-1 with TRBJ2-4; possibly TRBD2 for D (6 bases). Per germline, CDR1 DFQATT and CDR2 SNEGSKA (reference sequence). V was cut by 4 bases and J by 2 bases, with 12 bases left in between. The CDR3 sequence is 14 residues long. The CDR3 region has the DNA TGCAGTGCTAAGGAGGGCGCGACCAAAAACATTCAGTACTTC. Translating it yields CSAKEGATKNIQYF.

The rearrangement uses TRBV2 and TRBJ2-3, with D perhaps TRBD2 (6 bases). The CDR3 is 15 residues long. The germline gives CDR1 SNHLY, CDR2 FYNNEI. V was shortened by 4 bases and J by 3 bases, with 14 bases between the two germline ends. This CDR3 is CASSVASGGTDTQYF. CDR3 sequence (DNA): TGTGCCAGCAGTGTTGCGTCAGGAGGGACAGATACGCAGTATTTT.

This clonotype has only a few counts. J is TRBJ2-3 and V is TRBV7-9; TRBD1 might be the D (6 bases). Trimming removed 2 bases from V and 6 bases from J, with 15 bases in between. The CDR3 extends over 15 amino acids. CDR1 and CDR2 from the germline V gene are SEHNR and FQNEAQ (reference sequence). The CDR3 nucleotides are TGTGCCAGCAGCTTACCGGAACAGGGCTGGGATACGCAGTATTTT. Translation gives CASSLPEQGWDTQYF.

CDR3 nucleotide sequence: TGTGCCAGCAGACCTCCCCTCCAGGGGAGAGGGACTGAAGCTTTCTTT. This gives the protein CASRPPLQGRGTEAFF. This rearrangement joins TRBV5-8 to TRBJ1-1; TRBD1 might be the D (6 bases). Trimming left V 5 bases short and J 5 bases short, with 22 bases between. The CDR3 totals 16 residues. Per the germline V gene, CDR1 is SGHTS and CDR2 is YDEGEE.

This clonotype came up a few times. This chain joins TRBV3-1 and TRBJ2-3; TRBD1 or TRBD2 may be the D gene (6 bases each). The germline V gene encodes CDR1 LGHDT and CDR2 YNNKEL (reference sequence). CDR3 length: 21 residues. With 4 bases removed from V and 6 bases from J, the gap between germline ends came to 35 bases. The CDR3 is CASSRKKASLAQGGSPDTQYF. For the CDR3, the DNA is TGTGCCAGCAGCCGTAAAAAGGCTTCGCTGGCACAGGGAGGATCACCGGATACGCAGTATTTT.

This clonotype was observed many times. The V call is TRBV4-2, the J call TRBJ2-1; TRBD2 agrees at 10 bases. This CDR3 contains 14 residues. With V trimmed by 4 bases and J by 5 bases, 2 bases remained unmatched. The germline V gene has CDR1 LGHNA and CDR2 YNFKEQ. The CDR3 protein is CASSLGLADNEQFF. CDR3 nucleotide sequence: TGTGCCAGCAGCCTCGGACTAGCGGACAATGAGCAGTTCTTC.

Concerning this clonotype itself: Mismatch with germline at one junction end may stem from a read error. V and J are TRBV11-2 and TRBJ2-2; a possible D gene is TRBD2 (5 bases). The germline V gene encodes CDR1 SGHAT and CDR2 FQNNGV. CDR3 size: 13 residues. CDR3 DNA sequence: TGTGCCAGCAGCCGTCAACACACCGGGGAGCTGTCTTTT. Protein product: CASSRQHTGELSF.

The chain couples TRBV3-1 to TRBJ2-3; D unclear. Trimming cost V 1 base and J 6 bases, with 11 bases left between them. The CDR3 extends over 14 amino acids. Per the germline V gene, CDR1 is LGHDT and CDR2 is YNNKEL (reference sequence). CDR3 amino acids: CASSQGLAVDTQYF. The DNA for the CDR3 is TGTGCCAGCAGCCAAGGCCTTGCGGTGGATACGCAGTATTTT.

This clonotype has a handful of counts. The genes are TRBV9 and TRBJ2-1, with a weak D call TRBD2 (6 bases). Trimming left V 3 bases short and J 7 bases short, with 23 bases between. The CDR3 is 17 amino acids. Germline V lookup: CDR1 SGDLS, CDR2 YYNGEE. CDR3 in amino acids: CASSAARDSLERNEQFF. In nucleotides, the CDR3 is TGTGCCAGCAGCGCGGCCCGGGACTCCCTAGAAAGGAATGAGCAGTTCTTC. The whole variable domain, remainder taken from reference TRBV9 and TRBJ2-1, is DSGVTQTPKHLITATGQRVTLRCSPRSGDLSVYWYQQSLDQGLQFLIQYYNGEERAKGNILERFSAQQFPDLHSELNLSSLELGDSALYFCASSAARDSLERNEQFFGPGTRLTVL.

V usage is TRBV5-8 and J usage is TRBJ2-1; 14 nucleotides line up with TRBD2. In germline, CDR1 is SGHTS, CDR2 YDEGEE. The J segment lost 1 base and the V segment lost 9 bases, leaving 9 bases of the junction unmatched. The CDR3 is made up of 17 amino acids. CDR3 sequence (DNA): TGTGCCATCGGCCGCGGGACTAGCGGGAGTTCCTACAATGAGCAGTTCTTC. The encoded protein is CAIGRGTSGSSYNEQFF.

The chain carries TRBV6-1 and TRBJ2-7; D remains ambiguous. This CDR3 spans 14 amino acids. In germline, CDR1 is MNHNS, CDR2 SASEGT. With 0 bases removed from V and 5 bases from J, the gap between germline ends came to 11 bases. The CDR3 sequence is CASSEALGFDEQYF. The CDR3 DNA reads as TGTGCCAGCAGTGAAGCGTTGGGATTCGACGAGCAGTACTTC.

This clonotype was found many times. CDR3: CASNIGLELLSYNEQFF. DNA of the CDR3: TGTGCCAGCAACATTGGACTAGAACTTTTATCCTACAATGAGCAGTTCTTC. The chain joins TRBV6-2 or TRBV6-3 to TRBJ2-1; 7 bases agree with TRBD2. With V trimmed by 7 bases and J by 1 base, 13 bases remained unmatched. The germline V gene has CDR1 MNHEY and CDR2 SVGEGT. CDR3 length equals 17 residues.

This clonotype has a handful of counts. The chain recombines TRBV4-3 with TRBJ2-2, with 9 bases matching TRBD1. CDR1 and CDR2 from the germline V gene are LGHNA and YSLEER. The CDR3 consists of 16 residues. The trim removed 3 bases at V and 7 bases at J, leaving 9 bases unmatched. CDR3 bases: TGCGCCAGCAGCCACGAGCCCGGGACAGGGCACGGGGAGCTGTTTTTT. Translated: CASSHEPGTGHGELFF.

There are a few counts of this clonotype. Written as DNA, the CDR3 is TGCAGTGCTAGATTCCGGGTTGAGACCCAGTACTTC. Amino acids: CSARFRVETQYF. The rearrangement links TRBV20-1 to TRBJ2-5; D ambiguous. V was pared by 2 bases and J by 5 bases, with 9 bases between. Germline CDR1 is DFQATT and CDR2 is SNEGSKA (reference sequence). The CDR3 is 12 residues long.

Points on this clonotype: Germline is not matched at one junction end, which may reflect a read error. The V call is TRBV10-3, the J call TRBJ1-5; TRBD1 agrees at 7 bases. Per the germline V gene, CDR1 is ENHRY and CDR2 is SYGVKD. This CDR3 contains 14 residues. CDR3 bases: TGTGCCATCAGTAGACAGGGTAGCAAACAGCCCCAGCATTTT. This codes for CAISRQGSKQPQHF.